This T cell receptor (beta chain) was profiled in a study of T cell changes during pregnancy in multiple sclerosis. This clone turned up a few times. The trim removed 1 base at V and 5 bases at J, leaving 7 bases unmatched. The V gene's germline CDR1 is SGHTA and CDR2 FQGNSA. This CDR3 has 15 residues. Some clones are missing from TCRdb's copy, which holds only in-frame ones; the method was immunoSEQ multiplex PCR. The sample has just under 65,000 clones; roughly 91% are singletons. The clonotype comes from a female donor in good health, enrolled as a control in a pregnancy study. The sequencing here drew on peripheral blood, taken after pregnancy. V and J are TRBV7-2 and TRBJ2-7, with 8 bases that match TRBD2. The CDR3 protein is CASSLVGLAVDEQYF. The CDR3 bases are TGTGCCAGCAGCTTAGTTGGACTAGCAGTCGACGAGCAGTACTTC.